This T cell receptor beta chain was sequenced during a study of T-cell memory formation after mild COVID-19. The study's findings and limits: Contracting clones from day 15 to 85 had balanced CD4/CD8; later expanders favoured CD4+.

This CDR3 comprises 12 residues. Germline assignment: CDR1 SGDLS and CDR2 YYNGEE. The germline V and J ends were trimmed by 1 base and 8 bases, with 6 bases remaining between them. This clonotype was recorded a few times. Its specificity is unknown. Each CDR3 protein gets one entry after TCRdb re-called the 5' RACE reads with MiXCR. The data show about 320,000 distinct CDR3 sequences, with 13% to 15% seen just once and 21% held by the top ten. Sample: PBMCs or a T cell subset sorted from them (not recorded which). This receptor was identified in a man younger than 30 who had mild COVID-19 (a few samples of this study predate the infection). Cell type and time point are not known. This chain links TRBV9 with TRBJ2-2; D unclear. CDR3 nucleotide sequence: TGTGCCAGCAGCGTACCTTCGGGGGAGCTGTTTTTT. It is translated as CASSVPSGELFF.